This T cell receptor beta chain was captured by sequencing in a study of graft-versus-host responses after intestinal transplantation. Across the whole study: Among the recipients, all got anti-thymocyte globulin induction and then tacrolimus and steroids for around three years.

Profiling relied on immunoSEQ multiplex PCR, and the TCRdb table lists in-frame clones only, not all of them. The table has more than 95,000 clones, roughly 93% seen once; the top ten hold around 1.2%. Points from the study as a whole: An association linked early post-transplant HvG declines with peak circulating GvH clone levels. GvH clones occurred in recipient marrow; some first appeared in ileum or blood.

Notes on this clone: Its antigen is as yet unknown.

CDR1 and CDR2 (germline): SNHLY, FYNNEI. The junction had 2 bases not matched to a gene; V was cut back by 6 bases and J by 0 bases. The CDR3 is 15 residues long. The sample consisted of unstimulated CD8+ T cells sorted from spleen or lymph node cells, taken before intestinal transplant. This clonotype originated in a human donor who received an intestinal transplant. The rearrangement uses TRBV2 and TRBJ2-3, with 11 bases identical to TRBD2. Here the CDR3 reads CASRGLADSTDTQYF. The DNA for the CDR3 is TGTGCCAGCAGGGGACTAGCGGATAGCACAGATACGCAGTATTTT.